The rows below give T cell receptor beta chains drawn from one sample of a study of cytomegalovirus exposure and HLA in healthy donors. The repertoire was sequenced with immunoSEQ multiplex PCR; TCRdb's copy has only in-frame clones and lacks some. The sample records 60,000 to 75,000 clones, about 76% being singletons. The sequencing sample was made of PBMCs. The source is a man over 45 in good health and CMV-seronegative. Both conserved end residues are part of each CDR3. A D gene is named only where the DNA matches it firmly. The size entry is marked missing in some rows and otherwise reads once, few, many or a size class.

abundance: .
j_gene: TRBJ2-7
d_gene: TRBD1
v_gene: TRBV12-5
CDR3aa: CASGRGQGLDEQYF
CDR3nt: TGTGCTAGTGGCCGGGGACAGGGGCTGGACGAGCAGTACTTC

abundance: .
j_gene: TRBJ2-7
d_gene: .
v_gene: TRBV18
CDR3aa: CASSPDSEPYGEQYF
CDR3nt: TGTGCCAGCTCACCCGACTCGGAGCCTTATGGCGAGCAGTACTTC

abundance: .
j_gene: TRBJ1-3
d_gene: .
v_gene: TRBV9
CDR3aa: CASSLTPFSSGNTIYF
CDR3nt: TGTGCCAGCAGCCTTACCCCTTTTAGCTCTGGAAACACCATATATTTT

abundance: .
j_gene: TRBJ1-2
d_gene: TRBD1
v_gene: TRBV30
CDR3aa: CAWSRWTGGDLYGYTF
CDR3nt: TGTGCCTGGAGTAGATGGACAGGGGGCGACCTCTATGGCTACACCTTC

abundance: .
j_gene: TRBJ2-7
d_gene: TRBD1
v_gene: TRBV10-1
CDR3aa: CASSERTGMSREQYF
CDR3nt: TGCGCCAGCAGTGAAAGGACAGGGATGTCGCGCGAGCAGTACTTC

abundance: .
j_gene: TRBJ2-1
d_gene: TRBD2
v_gene: TRBV5-6
CDR3aa: CASSFSGGEQFF
CDR3nt: TGTGCCAGCAGCTTTAGCGGGGGGGAGCAGTTCTTC

abundance: .
j_gene: TRBJ2-1
d_gene: .
v_gene: TRBV30
CDR3aa: CAWGLTYNEQFF
CDR3nt: TGTGCCTGGGGGCTAACATACAATGAGCAGTTCTTC

abundance: .
j_gene: TRBJ1-5
d_gene: .
v_gene: TRBV10-3
CDR3aa: CAISEGGSNQPQHF
CDR3nt: TGTGCCATCAGTGAGGGCGGGAGCAATCAGCCCCAGCATTTT

abundance: .
j_gene: TRBJ2-3
d_gene: TRBD1
v_gene: TRBV7-8
CDR3aa: CASRLRTGTFTDTQYF
CDR3nt: TGTGCCAGCCGACTCCGGACAGGGACTTTCACAGATACGCAGTATTTT

abundance: .
j_gene: TRBJ1-2
d_gene: .
v_gene: TRBV6-6
CDR3aa: CASSYPGGGYGYTF
CDR3nt: TGTGCCAGCAGTTACCCCGGGGGGGGCTATGGCTACACCTTC

abundance: few
j_gene: TRBJ1-1
d_gene: .
v_gene: TRBV9
CDR3aa: CASSVGGDTEAFF
CDR3nt: TGTGCCAGCAGCGTAGGGGGGGACACTGAAGCTTTCTTT

abundance: .
j_gene: TRBJ2-3
d_gene: TRBD1
v_gene: TRBV7-9
CDR3aa: CASSPGKGARTDTQYF
CDR3nt: TGTGCCAGCAGCCCCGGAAAGGGGGCTAGGACAGATACGCAGTATTTT

abundance: once
j_gene: TRBJ2-7
d_gene: .
v_gene: TRBV6-6
CDR3aa: CASSTRQGPYEQYF
CDR3nt: TGTGCCAGCAGTACGCGCCAGGGGCCCTACGAGCAGTACTTC

abundance: .
j_gene: TRBJ2-1
d_gene: TRBD2
v_gene: TRBV7-3
CDR3aa: CASSRRGQGLAGGMNNEQFF
CDR3nt: TGTGCCAGCAGCAGGAGGGGCCAGGGGCTAGCGGGGGGGATGAACAATGAGCAGTTCTTC

abundance: .
j_gene: TRBJ2-2
d_gene: TRBD2
v_gene: TRBV5-4
CDR3aa: CASSLTSGGDTGELFF
CDR3nt: TGTGCCAGCAGCTTGACTAGCGGGGGCGACACCGGGGAGCTGTTTTTT

abundance: .
j_gene: TRBJ1-6
d_gene: .
v_gene: TRBV5-1
CDR3aa: CASSLGWREDSPLHF
CDR3nt: TGCGCCAGCAGCTTGGGGTGGAGGGAGGATTCACCCCTCCACTTT

abundance: .
j_gene: TRBJ1-2
d_gene: .
v_gene: TRBV4-2
CDR3aa: CASSPEIGESYTF
CDR3nt: TGTGCCAGCAGTCCCGAAATAGGAGAGAGCTACACCTTC

abundance: .
j_gene: TRBJ2-1
d_gene: .
v_gene: TRBV27
CDR3aa: CASSSFPPPAGDNEQFF
CDR3nt: TGTGCCAGCAGTTCCTTCCCCCCTCCGGCAGGGGACAATGAGCAGTTCTTC

abundance: .
j_gene: TRBJ1-5
d_gene: TRBD1
v_gene: TRBV27
CDR3aa: CASSLGTGGGQPQHF
CDR3nt: TGTGCCAGCAGTTTAGGGACAGGCGGGGGTCAGCCCCAGCATTTT

abundance: .
j_gene: TRBJ1-5
d_gene: TRBD1
v_gene: TRBV30
CDR3aa: CAWSGKGGFGNQPQHF
CDR3nt: TGTGCCTGGAGTGGGAAAGGGGGCTTTGGCAATCAGCCCCAGCATTTT

abundance: .
j_gene: TRBJ2-5
d_gene: TRBD1
v_gene: TRBV6-6
CDR3aa: CASTSDRGMETQYF
CDR3nt: TGTGCCAGCACCTCGGACAGGGGGATGGAGACCCAGTACTTC

abundance: once
j_gene: TRBJ2-7
d_gene: TRBD1
v_gene: TRBV7-9
CDR3aa: CSSSLSGTGAVEQYF
CDR3nt: TGTTCCAGCAGCTTGTCCGGGACAGGGGCGGTCGAGCAGTACTTC

abundance: .
j_gene: TRBJ1-1
d_gene: .
v_gene: TRBV4-2
CDR3aa: CASRGDHRTFF
CDR3nt: TGTGCCAGCAGGGGCGACCATCGAACTTTCTTT

abundance: .
j_gene: TRBJ2-5
d_gene: .
v_gene: TRBV6-1
CDR3aa: CASSDTGNPLETQYF
CDR3nt: TGTGCCAGCAGTGATACAGGGAACCCGTTAGAGACCCAGTACTTC

abundance: few
j_gene: TRBJ2-2
d_gene: TRBD2
v_gene: TRBV7-9
CDR3aa: CASSLFPDSGGAYTGELFF
CDR3nt: TGTGCTAGCAGCTTATTCCCCGATAGCGGGGGGGCCTACACCGGGGAGCTGTTTTTT

abundance: once
j_gene: TRBJ1-1
d_gene: TRBD1
v_gene: TRBV7-3
CDR3aa: CASSPRQGRVTEAFF
CDR3nt: TGTGCCAGCAGCCCACGACAGGGGAGGGTCACTGAAGCTTTCTTT

abundance: few
j_gene: TRBJ1-2
d_gene: TRBD1
v_gene: TRBV30
CDR3aa: CAGQGASRPYGYTF
CDR3nt: TGTGCCGGACAGGGGGCGAGTCGGCCCTATGGCTACACCTTC

abundance: .
j_gene: TRBJ2-2
d_gene: .
v_gene: TRBV6-5
CDR3aa: CASSYSAGRWAGELFF
CDR3nt: TGTGCCAGCAGTTACTCGGCGGGGAGGTGGGCCGGGGAGCTGTTTTTT

abundance: .
j_gene: TRBJ1-1
d_gene: TRBD1
v_gene: TRBV10-1
CDR3aa: CASSESRTGEMNTEAFF
CDR3nt: TGCGCCAGCAGTGAGAGCCGGACAGGCGAGATGAACACTGAAGCTTTCTTT

abundance: .
j_gene: TRBJ2-1
d_gene: .
v_gene: TRBV6-1
CDR3aa: CAIRPGENYNEQFF
CDR3nt: TGTGCCATCAGGCCCGGTGAGAACTACAATGAGCAGTTCTTC

abundance: .
j_gene: TRBJ2-7
d_gene: TRBD1
v_gene: TRBV18
CDR3aa: CASSQPAGGAYEQYF
CDR3nt: TGTGCCAGCTCACAACCGGCAGGGGGCGCCTACGAGCAGTACTTC

abundance: .
j_gene: TRBJ2-3
d_gene: TRBD2
v_gene: TRBV14
CDR3aa: CASSQGGLAGGPFTDTQYF
CDR3nt: TGTGCCAGCAGCCAAGGGGGGCTTGCGGGGGGACCTTTCACAGATACGCAGTATTTT

abundance: .
j_gene: TRBJ1-2
d_gene: .
v_gene: TRBV9
CDR3aa: CASSVGVAGRGGGYTF
CDR3nt: TGTGCCAGCAGCGTAGGTGTGGCAGGGAGGGGCGGTGGCTACACCTTC

abundance: .
j_gene: TRBJ1-6
d_gene: TRBD1
v_gene: TRBV9
CDR3aa: CASSGDTGGRYNSPLHF
CDR3nt: TGTGCCAGCAGCGGCGACACAGGGGGGCGCTATAATTCACCCCTCCACTTT

abundance: .
j_gene: TRBJ1-4
d_gene: .
v_gene: TRBV6-5
CDR3aa: CASSYSTSGSELFF
CDR3nt: TGTGCCAGCAGTTACTCGACCTCAGGTTCCGAACTGTTTTTT